This entry lists 10 T cell receptor beta chains sequenced from one sample in a study of post-analysis software for immune sequencing data. Findings and caveats of the study: About five TRBV segments occurring more often in patients than controls included TRBV5-6, TRBV5-1 and TRBV20-1.

For these TCRs, the target antigens are not known. Presence of unique molecular identifiers characterized the TCR beta cDNA libraries. TCRdb processed the PCR reads anew with MiXCR; each CDR3 protein has one entry. The sample consists of hundreds of thousands of distinct CDR3 sequences, approximately 38% of them appearing once. The specimen was blood. The receptors originated from a girl aged 2 to 10 with multiple sclerosis.

This clonotype turned up a few times. This chain uses TRBV6-1 with TRBJ2-4; D not resolved. V lost 7 bases to trimming and J lost 0 bases, with 16 bases between them. The CDR3 is 16 residues long. CDR1 is MNHNS and CDR2 is SASEGT in the germline V gene. The CDR3 nucleotides read TGTGCCAGCACCCACCAGAGGACGGTAGCCAAAAACATTCAGTACTTC. Translating it yields CASTHQRTVAKNIQYF.

The V gene is TRBV9, the J gene TRBJ2-7; D unclear. There are 15 residues in the CDR3. V was shortened by 0 bases and J by 6 bases, with 16 bases between the two germline ends. Germline V gene sequence: CDR1 SGDLS, CDR2 YYNGEE. The CDR3 spells CASSVGVSDGFEQYF. CDR3 DNA sequence: TGTGCCAGCAGCGTAGGAGTTTCCGATGGCTTCGAGCAGTACTTC.

The chain recombines TRBV7-9 with TRBJ1-1; D remains unclear. Trimming shortened V by 5 bases and J by 0 bases, and 19 bases separated the two germline ends. The CDR3 is 17 amino acids. Germline V gives CDR1 SEHNR, CDR2 FQNEAQ (reference sequence). The chain's CDR3 is CASSTRTPHPMNTEAFF. In DNA, the CDR3 is TGTGCCAGCAGCACCCGGACCCCGCACCCCATGAACACTGAAGCTTTCTTT.

The J gene is TRBJ2-3, the V gene TRBV6-1, with a tentative D call TRBD2 (5 bases). The length of the CDR3 is 16 residues. Germline loops: CDR1 MNHNS, CDR2 SASEGT. The ends were cut back, 0 bases at V and 4 bases at J, with 14 bases in the middle. The CDR3 region has the DNA TGTGCCAGCAGTGAAGCTCTAGCCGAGGGCGCAGATACGCAGTATTTT. Amino acids: CASSEALAEGADTQYF.

This clonotype has only a few counts. The chain links TRBV5-1 to TRBJ2-7; a possible D gene is TRBD2 (5 bases). Germline V gene lookup returns CDR1 SGHRS and CDR2 YFSETQ. The CDR3 is made up of 15 amino acids. Trimming took off 1 base at V and 2 bases at J, with 13 bases between the two ends. The CDR3 DNA follows: TGCGCCAGCAGCTTGTTCTCTAGCAGAACCTACGAGCAGTACTTC. This encodes CASSLFSSRTYEQYF.

In DNA form, the CDR3 reads TGCAGCGTTAATTTTAGGACGAGACAGTCCGGGTATACCGAGCAGTACTTC. It is translated as CSVNFRTRQSGYTEQYF. The chain links TRBV29-1 to TRBJ2-5; perhaps TRBD1 as D (5 bases). TRBJ2-7 matches the DNA end more closely, so the J call is doubtful. Germline V gene lookup returns CDR1 SQVTM and CDR2 ANQGSEA. The CDR3 length is 17 residues.

V usage is TRBV6-1 and J usage is TRBJ2-3; tentatively, D is TRBD1 (7 bases). The V and J ends lost 6 bases and 8 bases respectively, with 27 bases between them. The germline gives CDR1 MNHNS, CDR2 SASEGT. The CDR3 is 17 amino acids. CDR3 sequence (DNA): TGTGCCAGCAGGAAGGGGGGACAGACCCTTTTTTCAGTTACGCAGTATTTT. This gives the protein CASRKGGQTLFSVTQYF.

CDR3 loop: CSVRDSNQPQHF. The CDR3 DNA is TGCAGCGTTCGGGACAGCAATCAGCCCCAGCATTTT. The V gene is TRBV29-1, the J gene TRBJ1-5, with a tentative D call TRBD1 (5 bases). Germline CDR1 reads SQVTM; CDR2 reads ANQGSEA. Trimming left V 5 bases short and J 1 base short, with 6 bases between. The CDR3 contains 12 residues.

V usage is TRBV5-1 and J usage is TRBJ2-2; D may match TRBD1 or TRBD2 (5 bases each). From germline, CDR1 is SGHRS and CDR2 YFSETQ. The CDR3 runs 16 residues. Trimming removed 0 bases from V and 0 bases from J, with 9 bases in between. The chain's CDR3 is CASSLEGSANTGELFF. CDR3 in DNA: TGCGCCAGCAGCTTGGAGGGGAGCGCGAACACCGGGGAGCTGTTTTTT.

The chain joins TRBV11-2 to TRBJ2-3; 9 bases match TRBD1. CDR3 length: 18 residues. Germline CDR1 reads SGHAT; CDR2 reads FQNNGV. V shed 4 bases and J 2 bases; nucleotides not matched to a gene: 13. The CDR3 region is CASSSRQGGISNTDTQYF. The DNA for the CDR3 is TGTGCCAGCAGCTCTCGACAGGGGGGAATATCCAACACAGATACGCAGTATTTT.